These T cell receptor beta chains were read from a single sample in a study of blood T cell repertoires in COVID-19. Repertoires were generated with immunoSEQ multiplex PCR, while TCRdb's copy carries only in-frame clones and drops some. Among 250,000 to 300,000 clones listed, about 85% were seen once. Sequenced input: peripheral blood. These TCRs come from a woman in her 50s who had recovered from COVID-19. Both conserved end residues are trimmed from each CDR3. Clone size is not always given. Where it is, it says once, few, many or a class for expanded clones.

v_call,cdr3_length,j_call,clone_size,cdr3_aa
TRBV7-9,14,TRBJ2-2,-,ASSLARDRATGELF
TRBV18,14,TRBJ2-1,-,ASSPPRRGAGNEQF
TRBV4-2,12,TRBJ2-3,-,ASSPSGSTDTQY
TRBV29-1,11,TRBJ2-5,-,SVAASYQETQY
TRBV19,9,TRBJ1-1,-,ASSTRVEAF
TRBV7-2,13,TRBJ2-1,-,ASSSGLAVYNEQF
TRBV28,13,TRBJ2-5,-,ASSRPMGSRETQY
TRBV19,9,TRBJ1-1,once,ASSILTEAF
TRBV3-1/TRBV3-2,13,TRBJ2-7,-,ASSHPPGQGYEQY
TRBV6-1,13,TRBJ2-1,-,ASSERAGYIQEQF
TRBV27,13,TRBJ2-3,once,ASSLFSRSTDTQY
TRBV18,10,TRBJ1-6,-,ASSPRGKALH
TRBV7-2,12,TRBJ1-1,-,ASSPQQGIRQAF
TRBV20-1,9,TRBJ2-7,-,SAGGGYEQY
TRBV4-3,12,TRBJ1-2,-,ASSPVGVVFGYT
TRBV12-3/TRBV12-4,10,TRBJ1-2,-,ASSYQNYGYT
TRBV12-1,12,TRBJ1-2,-,ASSFKGDDDGYT
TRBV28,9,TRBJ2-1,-,ASSLRENPF
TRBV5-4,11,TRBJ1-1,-,ASSLQGVTEAF
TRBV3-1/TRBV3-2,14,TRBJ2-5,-,ASSQDLGSGGEAQY
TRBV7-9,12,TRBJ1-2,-,ASSSHGGRGGYT
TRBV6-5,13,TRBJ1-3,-,ASSSLGGYGNTIY
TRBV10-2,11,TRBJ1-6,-,ASSGRDYSPLH
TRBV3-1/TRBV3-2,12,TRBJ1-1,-,ASSQDGVNTEAF
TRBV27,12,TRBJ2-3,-,ASSLTMGGDTQY
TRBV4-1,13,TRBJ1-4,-,ASSPGGGWDEKLF
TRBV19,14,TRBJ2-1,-,ASSHPGLAGDNEQF
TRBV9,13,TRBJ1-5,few,ASSAYRDSNQPQH
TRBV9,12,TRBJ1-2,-,ASSPNHGQDGYT
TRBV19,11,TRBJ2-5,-,ASSAGNQETQY
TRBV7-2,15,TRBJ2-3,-,ASSLTGLAGVTDTQY
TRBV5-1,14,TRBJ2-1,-,ASSLDRTGGHNEQF
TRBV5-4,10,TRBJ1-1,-,ASSSRHHEAF
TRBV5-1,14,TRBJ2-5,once,ASSQYPRRGPETQY
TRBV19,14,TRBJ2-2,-,ASSIIAEANTGELF
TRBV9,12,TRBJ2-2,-,ASSLTGNTGELF
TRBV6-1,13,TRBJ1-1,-,ASSESGRGWTEAF
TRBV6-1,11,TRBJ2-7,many,ASSAARGYEQY
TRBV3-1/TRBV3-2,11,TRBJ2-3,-,ASSHEFADTQY
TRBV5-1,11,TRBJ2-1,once,ASSLLGAGNQF
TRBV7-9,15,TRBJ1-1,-,ASSSARGGEGDTEAF
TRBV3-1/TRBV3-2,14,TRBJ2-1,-,ASSPRQGVFADEQF
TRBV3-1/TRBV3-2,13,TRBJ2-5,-,ASSPYTGGGETQY
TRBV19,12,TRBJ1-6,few,ASSPAYNNSPLH
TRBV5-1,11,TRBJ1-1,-,ASRLTGGTEAF
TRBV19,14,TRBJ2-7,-,ASSTPGHSSSYEQY
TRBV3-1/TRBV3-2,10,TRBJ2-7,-,ASSPRDYEQY
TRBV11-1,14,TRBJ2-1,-,ASSHIGTGLYNEQF
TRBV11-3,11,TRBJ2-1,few,ASSAGQKNEQF
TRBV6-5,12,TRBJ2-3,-,ASTKTSGGDTQY